What follows is one T cell receptor beta chain and its context. Within the sample, other DNA sequences also encode this same CDR3. In germline, CDR1 is MDHEN, CDR2 SYDVKM. J lost 1 base, V lost 5 bases, and 6 bases had no gene match. The CDR3 consists of 15 residues. The data were taken from a study of immune evolution from preneoplasia to lung adenocarcinoma. Data came from immunoSEQ multiplex PCR; TCRdb stores just in-frame clones and leaves some out. This sample carries over 30,000 clones, about 74% of them seen once, and the ten largest clones take 5.5% to 7.5%. Sequencing used FFPE invasive lung adenocarcinoma tissue. The chain joins TRBV28 to TRBJ2-7, with 9 bases that match TRBD1. This TCR was recovered from a person aged 60 to 70 with lung adenocarcinoma. CDR3 region: CASSPTGTGSYEQYF. Here the CDR3 DNA reads TGTGCCAGCAGTCCAACCGGGACAGGGTCCTACGAGCAGTACTTC. Full variable domain (missing parts from reference TRBV28 and TRBJ2-7): DVKVTQSSRYLVKRTGEKVFLECVQDMDHENMFWYRQDPGLGLRLIYFSYDVKMKEKGDIPEGYSVSREKKERFSLILESASTNQTSMYLCASSPTGTGSYEQYFGPGTRLTVT.